Presented here are 12 T cell receptor beta chains from one specimen sequenced in a study of blood T cell repertoires in COVID-19. Assay used: immunoSEQ multiplex PCR; TCRdb lists only in-frame clones, some missing. The repertoire holds about 26,000 clones, with around 65% as singletons. Sequencing was performed on peripheral blood. The origin of the receptors is a man in his 60s with active or convalescent COVID-19.

J is TRBJ1-6 and V is TRBV5-1; 10 bases match TRBD1. Trimming removed 5 bases from V and 2 bases from J; junction bases left unmatched: 7. CDR1 and CDR2 (germline): SGHRS, YFSETQ. This CDR3 spans 17 amino acids. Here the CDR3 reads CASRPTGGNTYNSPLHF. The CDR3 nucleotides read TGCGCCAGCAGGCCGACAGGGGGCAACACCTATAATTCACCCCTCCACTTT.

V gene TRBV21-1 combines with J gene TRBJ1-4. TRBV21-1 is a known pseudogene. The CDR3 sequence is 13 residues long. DNA of the CDR3: TGTGCCAGCAGCAAGTCGACTAATGAAAAACTGTTTTTT. This translates into CASSKSTNEKLFF.

The rearrangement uses TRBV21-1 and TRBJ2-7; TRBD2 is the table's D call, not checked against the DNA. TRBV21-1 is reported as a pseudogene. This CDR3 comprises 16 residues. The DNA for the CDR3 is TGTGCCAGCAGCCTAGATCCCGGGAGGGCCTCCTACGAGCAGTACTTC. Protein product: CASSLDPGRASYEQYF.

V usage is TRBV7-9 and J usage is TRBJ1-4; a possible D gene is TRBD1 (5 bases). Per the germline V gene, CDR1 is SEHNR and CDR2 is FQNEAQ (reference sequence). The CDR3 sequence is 17 residues long. V lost 2 bases, J lost 5 bases, and 18 bases lay in between. The CDR3 DNA reads TGTGCCAGCAGCTTACGAAAGTCGGGGGGTATAAATGAAAAACTGTTTTTT. Translated, it gives CASSLRKSGGINEKLFF.

The CDR3 loop reads CASSRTANTGELFF. CDR3 sequence (DNA): TGTGCCAGCAGCCGGACTGCGAACACCGGGGAGCTGTTTTTT. The J gene is TRBJ2-2, the V gene TRBV3-1 (or the pseudogene TRBV3-2), with D tentatively TRBD2 (5 bases). Germline loops: CDR1 LGHDT, CDR2 YNNKEL (reference sequence). The CDR3 is 14 amino acids. Deletions cut 4 bases from V and 0 bases from J, with 6 bases between.

Only a few counts were recorded for this clone. The chain carries TRBV5-1 and TRBJ2-7, with D possibly being TRBD1 (5 bases). From germline, CDR1 is SGHRS and CDR2 YFSETQ. The CDR3 consists of 15 residues. Trimming removed 4 bases at V and 7 bases at J, with 21 bases between. CDR3 DNA: TGCGCCAGCAGCCATGACCCCGCAGGGCATCGGGAGCAGTACTTC. Its translation is CASSHDPAGHREQYF.

The chain is built from TRBV7-8 and TRBJ1-1, with TRBD1 matching over 8 bases. The CDR3 sequence is 14 residues long. V lost 5 bases, J lost 2 bases, and 4 bases stayed unmatched. Per the germline V gene, CDR1 is SGHVS and CDR2 is FQNEAQ. The CDR3 bases are TGTGCCAGCAGCGTGGGACAGGCTAACACTGAAGCTTTCTTT. It is translated as CASSVGQANTEAFF. Full variable domain (remainder filled in from reference TRBV7-8 and TRBJ1-1): GAGVSQSPRYKVAKRGQDVALRCDPISGHVSLFWYQQALGQGPEFLTYFQNEAQLDKSGLPSDRFFAERPEGSVSTLKIQRTQQEDSAVYLCASSVGQANTEAFFGQGTRLTVV.

The table lists this clone with a count of one. The gene calls are TRBV7-3 and TRBJ2-3; D uncertain. CDR3 length equals 13 residues. Per germline, CDR1 SGHTA and CDR2 FQGTGA. The V and J ends lost 5 bases and 2 bases respectively, with 8 bases between them. The CDR3: CASSRAPTDTQYF. CDR3 sequence (DNA): TGTGCCAGCAGCCGAGCGCCCACAGATACGCAGTATTTT.

This clone was seen a few times. The rearrangement joins TRBV7-9 to TRBJ2-5; TRBD1 matches at 7 bases. Germline assignment: CDR1 SEHNR and CDR2 FQNEAQ (reference sequence). The V and J ends lost 5 bases and 1 base, in that order; junction bases with no gene match: 10. The CDR3 extends over 16 amino acids. CDR3 region: CASSPPTGQAQETQYF. CDR3 coding DNA: TGTGCCAGCAGCCCGCCAACCGGACAGGCCCAAGAGACCCAGTACTTC.

In DNA form, the CDR3 reads TGTGCCTCTAAATTCTCACAGGGGCGGAATGAGCAGTTCTTC. The encoded protein is CASKFSQGRNEQFF. The chain employs TRBV30 and TRBJ2-1; 7 nucleotides match TRBD1. V gave up 7 bases and J gave up 7 bases; unmatched junction bases: 13. The CDR3 contains 14 residues. CDR1 is GTSNPN and CDR2 is SVGIG in the germline V gene (reference sequence). Filled out from reference TRBV30 and TRBJ2-1, the complete variable domain reads SQTIHQWPATLVQPVGSPLSLECTVEGTSNPNLYWYRQAAGRGLQLLFYSVGIGQISSEVPQNLSASRPQDRQFILSSKKLLLSDSGFYLCASKFSQGRNEQFFGPGTRLTVL.

This clone has just a few counts. The chain has TRBV6-1 and TRBJ1-4; D not resolved. Germline CDR1 MNHNS, CDR2 SASEGT. Trimming shortened V by 3 bases and J by 11 bases, and 7 bases separated the two germline ends. This CDR3 is built from 11 residues. This CDR3 is CASSDAIKLFF. Here the CDR3 DNA reads TGTGCCAGCAGTGACGCTATTAAACTGTTTTTT.

CDR3 sequence (DNA): TGCGCCAGCAGGCAGGGTGGAACACTTAACACTGAAGCTTTCTTT. This sequence encodes CASRQGGTLNTEAFF. This chain links TRBV5-1 with TRBJ1-1, with D perhaps TRBD1 (5 bases). The germline V and J ends were trimmed by 5 bases and 2 bases, with 16 bases remaining between them. Germline V lookup: CDR1 SGHRS, CDR2 YFSETQ. The CDR3 sequence is 15 residues long.